This T cell receptor beta chain was profiled in a study of blood T cell repertoires in COVID-19. About the study: Samples taken during acute and convalescent COVID-19 were collected in the United States, Italy and Spain. The analysed material was cDNA or gDNA that came from T cells, B-cell-depleted T cells, or PBMCs.

Germline CDR1 and CDR2: SSHAT and FNYEAQ (reference sequence). The CDR3 sequence is 15 residues long. In regard to this clone: Germline is not matched at one junction end, which may reflect a read error.

Under the authors' procedure: For nucleated cells, counts were estimated from reference gene primer amplification. TCRdb keeps only in-frame clones here, not all; method: immunoSEQ multiplex PCR. That table is the source of V, J and clone size, and D and trimming were worked out from the DNA. The sample comprises about 170,000 clones, about 90% of which are singletons, and approximately 11% rests with the top ten. The chain couples TRBV7-7 to TRBJ2-1, with 10 bases matching TRBD2. This clonotype was sampled from a woman in her fifties or sixties with COVID-19, enrolled during active disease. The specimen sequenced was peripheral blood. The chain's CDR3 is CASSSGTSVYNEQFF. For the CDR3, the DNA is TGTGCTAGCAGCTCCGGGACTAGCGTATACAATGAGCAGTTCTTC.